The rows below give T cell receptor beta chains drawn from one sample of a study of T cell responses to AZD1222 COVID-19 vaccine. Repertoires were generated with immunoSEQ multiplex PCR, while TCRdb's copy carries only in-frame clones and drops some. In the table there are 50,000 to 75,000 clones, 85% to 90% of which are singletons. The sequencing used peripheral blood, collected 28 days after the second AZD1222 dose. These receptors were obtained from an adult who received the AZD1222 COVID-19 vaccine. Both conserved end residues are part of each CDR3. Each record gives: clone size, V gene, D gene, J gene, CDR3 protein, CDR3 DNA. D genes are given only for firm matches. Rows may omit the clone size; those that give it use once, few, many or a size class.

-,TRBV10-3,-,TRBJ2-2,CAISENGADTGELFF,TGTGCCATCAGTGAGAACGGGGCGGACACCGGGGAGCTGTTTTTT
-,TRBV10-1,TRBD1,TRBJ2-1,CASSGGGAYNEQFF,TGCGCCAGCAGTGGAGGGGGCGCCTACAATGAGCAGTTCTTC
-,TRBV2,-,TRBJ2-2,CASHAWAADTGELFF,TGTGCCAGCCATGCGTGGGCCGCGGACACCGGGGAGCTGTTTTTT
-,TRBV6-1,-,TRBJ1-2,CASSDVGAANYGYTF,TGTGCCAGCAGTGATGTTGGGGCGGCTAACTATGGCTACACCTTC
-,TRBV4-2,TRBD2,TRBJ2-3,CASSRGTGGRTDTQYF,TGTGCCAGCAGCCGGGGGACGGGGGGGCGGACAGATACGCAGTATTTT
-,TRBV28,-,TRBJ2-5,CASSLGQGGGTQYF,TGTGCCAGCAGTTTAGGTCAGGGTGGTGGGACCCAGTACTTC
-,TRBV15,-,TRBJ1-6,CATSRVKGWDSPLHF,TGTGCCACCAGCAGAGTGAAAGGGTGGGATTCACCCCTCCACTTT
-,TRBV29-1,TRBD2,TRBJ2-7,CSVRVGGRQGEQYF,TGCAGCGTTCGGGTGGGGGGGAGACAAGGCGAGCAGTACTTC
-,TRBV6-1,TRBD2,TRBJ2-1,CASSAIAGGSSYNEQFF,TGTGCCAGCAGTGCAATAGCGGGAGGGAGCTCCTACAATGAGCAGTTCTTC
once,TRBV5-6,-,TRBJ2-3,CASSAQGRTDTQYF,TGTGCCAGCAGCGCACAGGGTCGCACAGATACGCAGTATTTT
-,TRBV4-1,-,TRBJ2-2,CASSQWDTTGELFF,TGCGCCAGCAGCCAATGGGACACCACCGGGGAGCTGTTTTTT
-,TRBV2,TRBD2,TRBJ2-3,CASSLLAGKDTQYF,TGTGCCAGCAGCTTGCTAGCGGGGAAAGATACGCAGTATTTT
-,TRBV15,-,TRBJ1-6,CATSKQGRENSLHF,TGTGCCACCAGCAAGCAGGGCAGGGAGAATTCCCTCCACTTT
-,TRBV27,TRBD1,TRBJ1-2,CASSRDRGGGYTF,TGTGCCAGCAGTCGGGACAGGGGGGGTGGCTACACCTTC
-,TRBV28,TRBD1,TRBJ2-1,CASSGTGGYNEQFF,TGTGCCAGCAGTGGGACAGGGGGATACAATGAGCAGTTCTTC
-,TRBV29-1,-,TRBJ2-7,CSVEVALRGEQYF,TGCAGCGTTGAAGTCGCTCTGAGGGGGGAGCAGTACTTC
-,TRBV9,-,TRBJ1-1,CASSVTGSSEAFF,TGTGCCAGCAGCGTTACAGGGTCCTCTGAAGCTTTCTTT
-,TRBV6-2/TRBV6-3,TRBD2,TRBJ2-1,CASSYSLAGGGEQFF,TGTGCCAGCAGTTACTCACTAGCGGGAGGGGGGGAGCAGTTCTTC
-,TRBV19,TRBD1,TRBJ1-2,CASKQGTNYGYTF,TGTGCCAGTAAACAGGGGACTAACTATGGCTACACCTTC
-,TRBV4-2,-,TRBJ1-1,CASSQDRTAVAGDTEAFF,TGTGCCAGCAGCCAAGATCGGACCGCCGTTGCTGGGGACACTGAAGCTTTCTTT
few,TRBV9,-,TRBJ2-2,CASSPDAVNTGELFF,TGTGCCAGCAGCCCCGACGCGGTGAACACCGGGGAGCTGTTTTTT
-,TRBV5-1,TRBD1,TRBJ1-5,CASSSTGAGDQPQHF,TGCGCCAGCAGCTCGACAGGGGCGGGGGATCAGCCCCAGCATTTT
-,TRBV6-5,-,TRBJ1-3,CASSFGTTGNTIYF,TGTGCCAGCAGTTTCGGGACGACTGGAAACACCATATATTTT
-,TRBV6-1,-,TRBJ1-1,CASSGRAAGILRNTEAFF,TGTGCCAGCAGTGGGAGGGCCGCCGGTATTCTAAGGAACACTGAAGCTTTCTTT
-,TRBV27,TRBD2,TRBJ2-4,CASSPAGGRNIQYF,TGTGCCAGCAGTCCAGCGGGGGGGCGGAACATTCAGTACTTC
-,TRBV9,-,TRBJ2-2,CASSDTGGPPGELFF,TGTGCCAGCAGCGATACGGGGGGCCCCCCCGGGGAGCTGTTTTTT
-,TRBV9,TRBD2,TRBJ2-2,CASSAHLASGGNTGELFF,TGTGCCAGCAGCGCCCACTTAGCTAGCGGGGGGAACACCGGGGAGCTGTTTTTT
once,TRBV19,TRBD1,TRBJ1-5,CASSSPRDRAPNQPQHF,TGTGCCAGTAGTAGCCCCAGGGACAGGGCGCCCAATCAGCCCCAGCATTTT
-,TRBV7-2,TRBD2,TRBJ2-7,CASSLGGGSPHEQYF,TGTGCCAGCAGCTTGGGCGGGGGGAGCCCTCACGAGCAGTACTTC
-,TRBV5-6,-,TRBJ1-1,CASSLRDGVVAFF,TGTGCCAGCAGCCTAAGGGACGGGGTCGTAGCTTTCTTT
-,TRBV19,TRBD1,TRBJ2-2,CASSPDRGTGELFF,TGTGCCAGTAGTCCAGACAGGGGCACCGGGGAGCTGTTTTTT